This entry lists 30 T cell receptor beta chains sequenced from one sample in a study of blood T cell repertoires in COVID-19. Sequencing was performed with immunoSEQ multiplex PCR; in TCRdb, only in-frame clones are kept and a portion is missing. The data contain 350,000 or so clones, approximately 88% of them singletons. Sequencing was performed on peripheral blood. The receptors originated from a woman aged 25 to 39 with COVID-19, enrolled during active disease.

The rearrangement joins TRBV2 to TRBJ2-1, with a possible D match to TRBD1 (6 bases). Germline CDR1 SNHLY, CDR2 FYNNEI. V was clipped by 4 bases and J by 7 bases, with 8 bases between them. CDR3 length: 12 amino acids. The CDR3 spells CASSVDRNEQFF. As DNA, the CDR3 is TGTGCCAGCAGTGTGGACAGAAATGAGCAGTTCTTC. The full variable domain, completed using reference TRBV2 and TRBJ2-1, is EPEVTQTPSHQVTQMGQEVILRCVPISNHLYFYWYRQILGQKVEFLVSFYNNEISEKSEIFDDQFSVERPDGSNFTLKIRSTKLEDSAMYFCASSVDRNEQFFGPGTRLTVL.

On this clone: At the DNA level, this CDR3 is encoded by other sequences in the same sample as well. This rearrangement joins TRBV18 to TRBJ2-5, with a possible D match to TRBD2 (5 bases). CDR3 length equals 13 residues. V was shortened by 0 bases and J by 5 bases, with 7 bases between the two germline ends. Germline V gene sequence: CDR1 KGHSH, CDR2 LQKENI. The CDR3 nucleotides are TGTGCCAGCTCACCACCGCCGGGGGAGACCCAGTACTTC. Amino acids: CASSPPPGETQYF.

This chain uses TRBV24-1 with TRBJ1-4, with 8 bases identical to TRBD1. This CDR3 region has 15 residues. Germline loops: CDR1 KGHDR, CDR2 SFDVKD. Unmatched junction bases numbered 7, after V lost 4 bases and J lost 7 bases. This CDR3 is CATSEGRTGSEKLFF. The CDR3, as DNA: TGTGCCACCAGTGAAGGTAGGACAGGGTCTGAAAAACTGTTTTTT.

This CDR3 reads CASSGLGTSYNEQFF. CDR3 coding DNA: TGTGCCAGCAGTGGACTAGGCACCTCCTACAATGAGCAGTTCTTC. V is TRBV2 and J is TRBJ2-1, with TRBD2 as a possible D gene (6 bases). CDR1 SNHLY and CDR2 FYNNEI come from the germline V gene. The CDR3 has 15 amino acids. The V end lost 4 bases, the J end lost 0 bases, and 10 bases lay between the germline ends.

V is TRBV28 and J is TRBJ1-3, with unresolved D. Germline loops: CDR1 MDHEN, CDR2 SYDVKM. The CDR3 is 14 residues long. Trimming pared 3 bases from V and 0 bases from J, leaving 6 bases between. The CDR3 sequence: CASSFSSSGNTIYF. The CDR3 DNA is TGTGCCAGCAGTTTCTCGAGCTCTGGAAACACCATATATTTT.

The chain recombines TRBV6-1 with TRBJ1-1; TRBD1 is a possible D gene (6 bases). This CDR3 has 14 residues. From germline, CDR1 is MNHNS and CDR2 SASEGT. Trimming took off 6 bases at V and 10 bases at J, with 21 bases between the two ends. The CDR3 loop reads CASSLNRVLEIAFF. CDR3 nucleotide sequence: TGTGCCAGCAGCTTGAACAGGGTGTTGGAGATAGCTTTCTTT.

The V call is TRBV5-1, the J call TRBJ2-2; no firm D call. The CDR3 loop spans 15 amino acids. CDR1 SGHRS and CDR2 YFSETQ come from the germline V gene. With 2 bases removed from V and 3 bases from J, the gap between germline ends came to 11 bases. DNA of the CDR3: TGCGCCAGCAGCTTTGACTCCCGGGACACCGGGGAGCTGTTTTTT. Protein: CASSFDSRDTGELFF. The variable domain in full, with the rest retrieved from reference TRBV5-1 and TRBJ2-2, is KAGVTQTPRYLIKTRGQQVTLSCSPISGHRSVSWYQQTPGQGLQFLFEYFSETQRNKGNFPGRFSGRQFSNSRSEMNVSTLELGDSALYLCASSFDSRDTGELFFGEGSRLTVL.

The chain uses TRBV5-1 and TRBJ2-7; D is unresolved. V shed 0 bases and J shed 4 bases, with 8 bases lying between them. Per germline, CDR1 SGHRS and CDR2 YFSETQ. The CDR3 runs to 13 residues. The CDR3 loop reads CASSLAGPYEQYF. The CDR3 nucleotides read TGCGCCAGCAGCTTGGCGGGTCCTTACGAGCAGTACTTC.

This clone was counted a few times. The J gene is TRBJ1-1, the V gene TRBV28, with 8 positions matching TRBD1. From germline, CDR1 is MDHEN and CDR2 SYDVKM. The V and J ends lost 6 bases and 4 bases, in that order; junction bases with no gene match: 7. This CDR3 is built from 14 residues. CDR3 coding DNA: TGTGCCAGCAGCCGGACAGGGCGGAGCACTGAAGCTTTCTTT. It yields the protein CASSRTGRSTEAFF.

This chain links TRBV11-3 with TRBJ2-1; TRBD2 matches 7 bases. J lost 5 bases, V lost 7 bases, and 8 bases had no gene match. The CDR3 contains 14 residues. Germline V gives CDR1 SGHNT, CDR2 YENEEA. CDR3 coding DNA: TGTGCCAGCACCCGGGACTACCCCAACAATGAGCAGTTCTTC. This codes for CASTRDYPNNEQFF. Filled out from reference TRBV11-3 and TRBJ2-1, the complete variable domain reads EAGVVQSPRYKIIEKKQPVAFWCNPISGHNTLYWYLQNLGQGPELLIRYENEEAVDDSQLPKDRFSAERLKGVDSTLKIQPAELGDSAVYLCASTRDYPNNEQFFGPGTRLTVL.

The chain has TRBV7-8 and TRBJ1-1, with D hard to call. The V gene's germline CDR1 is SGHVS and CDR2 FQNEAQ. The CDR3 covers 14 residues. The germline V and J ends were trimmed by 5 bases and 4 bases, with 14 bases remaining between them. The CDR3 reads CASSLAVRATEAFF. DNA of the CDR3: TGTGCCAGCAGCCTGGCGGTGCGGGCCACTGAAGCTTTCTTT.

The chain combines TRBV9 with TRBJ2-2, with D unresolved. V lost 3 bases and J lost 6, with 12 bases in between. The CDR3 totals 14 residues. The V gene's germline CDR1 is SGDLS and CDR2 YYNGEE. CDR3 sequence reads: CASSAPRVPGELFF. CDR3 nucleotide sequence: TGTGCCAGCAGCGCCCCCCGCGTCCCCGGGGAGCTGTTTTTT. Using reference TRBV9 and TRBJ2-2 for the parts outside the CDR3, the full variable domain is DSGVTQTPKHLITATGQRVTLRCSPRSGDLSVYWYQQSLDQGLQFLIQYYNGEERAKGNILERFSAQQFPDLHSELNLSSLELGDSALYFCASSAPRVPGELFFGEGSRLTVL.

The CDR3 loop reads CASSLLRGMNTGELFF. The CDR3 nucleotides are TGTGCCAGCAGCTTGTTAAGGGGGATGAACACCGGGGAGCTGTTTTTT. The V gene is TRBV5-4, the J gene TRBJ2-2; possible D gene TRBD1, 6 bases. V was cut by 1 base and J by 1 base, with 11 bases left in between. This CDR3 is 16 amino acids long. Germline V gene sequence: CDR1 SGHNT, CDR2 YYREEE (reference sequence). Full variable domain (outside the CDR3, taken from reference TRBV5-4 and TRBJ2-2): ETGVTQSPTHLIKTRGQQVTLRCSSQSGHNTVSWYQQALGQGPQFIFQYYREEENGRGNFPPRFSGLQFPNYSSELNVNALELDDSALYLCASSLLRGMNTGELFFGEGSRLTVL.

The chain carries TRBV10-3 and TRBJ1-1, with 10 bases fitting TRBD1. Germline CDR1 is ENHRY and CDR2 is SYGVKD. V trimming: 4 bases; J trimming: 3 bases; junction bases outside the gene matches: 5. The CDR3 has 15 amino acids. This CDR3 is CAISGPGTGDTEAFF. The CDR3 DNA reads TGTGCCATCAGTGGTCCCGGGACAGGGGACACTGAAGCTTTCTTT.

In its sample, this clone was seen once. V and J are TRBV19 and TRBJ1-2; 8 bases fit TRBD1. V gave up 2 bases and J gave up 7 bases; unmatched junction bases: 9. The CDR3 has 15 amino acids. Germline assignment: CDR1 LNHDA and CDR2 SQIVND (reference sequence). The CDR3 spells CASSISRGRNVGYTF. CDR3 DNA sequence: TGTGCCAGTAGTATATCCAGGGGGCGGAATGTTGGCTACACCTTC.

The chain is built from TRBV6-5 and TRBJ1-2; tentatively, D is TRBD1 (5 bases). The germline V gene encodes CDR1 MNHEY and CDR2 SVGAGI. V was cut by 7 bases and J by 5 bases, with 11 bases left in between. This CDR3 has 12 residues. The CDR3 coding sequence is TGTGCCAGCAATCGACAGTTATATGGCTACACCTTC. It codes for CASNRQLYGYTF.

J is TRBJ2-7 and V is TRBV13, with TRBD1 identical over 9 bases. CDR3 size: 14 residues. The V segment lost 1 base and the J segment 7 bases; nucleotides outside the gene matches: 5. Germline V lookup: CDR1 PRHDT, CDR2 FYEKMQ (reference sequence). Written as DNA, the CDR3 is TGTGCCAGCAGCTTAGCCGGACAGGGGAGAGAGCAGTACTTC. Its protein is CASSLAGQGREQYF.

The V and J genes are TRBV4-1 and TRBJ2-1; 10 bases match TRBD2. The CDR3 totals 18 residues. Germline values: CDR1 MGHRA, CDR2 YSYEKL. With V trimmed by 2 bases and J by 3 bases, 10 bases remained unmatched. The CDR3 nucleotides are TGCGCCAGCAGCCAATCGGATCCCAAGCGGGGGGGCTACAATGAGCAGTTCTTC. Amino acids: CASSQSDPKRGGYNEQFF.

The chain is built from TRBV7-9 and TRBJ1-2; D is possibly TRBD1 (5 bases). Germline loops: CDR1 SEHNR, CDR2 FQNEAQ (reference sequence). V lost 7 bases to trimming and J lost 4 bases, with 13 bases between them. CDR3 length: 13 amino acids. In nucleotides, the CDR3 is TGTGCCAGCAACCTAGACAGAGGCTATGGCTACACCTTC. Amino acids: CASNLDRGYGYTF.

This sequence joins TRBV7-6 and TRBJ2-2, with unresolved D. The V gene lost 5 bases and the J gene lost 6 bases, with 4 bases spanning the gap. The CDR3 runs 11 residues. From germline, CDR1 is SGHVS and CDR2 FNYEAQ. Written as DNA, the CDR3 is TGTGCCAGCAGCACAGCCGGGGAGCTGTTTTTT. This sequence encodes CASSTAGELFF. Together with reference TRBV7-6 and TRBJ2-2, the CDR3 gives the full variable domain: GAGVSQSPRYKVTKRGQDVALRCDPISGHVSLYWYRQALGQGPEFLTYFNYEAQQDKSGLPNDRFSAERPEGSISTLTIQRTEQRDSAMYRCASSTAGELFFGEGSRLTVL.

Only a few counts were recorded for this clone. J is TRBJ2-3 and V is TRBV7-3; TRBD2 aligns across 11 bases. With 10 bases clipped from V and 1 base from J, the junction kept 4 bases outside the gene matches. This CDR3 comprises 14 residues. The germline CDR1 and CDR2 sequences are SGHTA and FQGTGA. CDR3 bases: TGTGCCACCTCGACTAGCGGGGGCACAGATACGCAGTATTTT. Protein: CATSTSGGTDTQYF.

The gene calls are TRBV2 and TRBJ1-4, with TRBD1 as a possible D gene (5 bases). Trimming shortened V by 8 bases and J by 3 bases, and 19 bases separated the two germline ends. Germline V gene sequence: CDR1 SNHLY, CDR2 FYNNEI. The CDR3 length is 16 residues. The CDR3 DNA is TGTGCCAGCGTGGCGGTGGGGCAGGAGCCTAATGAAAAACTGTTTTTT. The encoded protein is CASVAVGQEPNEKLFF.

V gene TRBV2 combines with J gene TRBJ2-3; 7 positions agree with TRBD2. CDR3 length equals 13 residues. The V gene end was trimmed by 6 bases and the J gene end by 5 bases; junction bases not matched to a gene: 5. CDR1 SNHLY and CDR2 FYNNEI come from the germline V gene. The CDR3 loop is CASRLAERDTQYF. CDR3 DNA: TGTGCCAGCAGGCTAGCGGAGAGAGATACGCAGTATTTT.

The V call is TRBV4-3, the J call TRBJ1-1; D gene ambiguous. The CDR3 extends over 15 amino acids. The germline V and J ends were trimmed by 4 bases and 1 base, with 13 bases remaining between them. CDR1 is LGHNA, CDR2 YSLEER, per germline. The CDR3, as DNA: TGCGCCAGCAGCCTCACCCCTATTCGGAACACTGAAGCTTTCTTT. As protein: CASSLTPIRNTEAFF.

The chain employs TRBV19 and TRBJ2-7, with 11 bases lining up with TRBD2. The ends lost 2 bases at V and 6 bases at J; junction bases unmatched: 6. The CDR3 contains 15 residues. Germline CDR1 is LNHDA and CDR2 is SQIVND (reference sequence). The CDR3 DNA is TGTGCCAGTAGTATAAGGCTAGCGGGGGGCGGCGAGCAGTACTTC. Its protein product is CASSIRLAGGGEQYF.

The sample holds one count of this clone. This chain links TRBV2 with TRBJ1-2, with 8 bases matching TRBD1. The CDR3 has 14 amino acids. Germline-derived CDR1 and CDR2 are SNHLY and FYNNEI. The V gene end was trimmed by 3 bases and the J gene end by 8 bases; junction bases not matched to a gene: 8. The CDR3 is CASSDDRGLGGYTF. The CDR3 DNA is TGTGCCAGCAGTGATGACAGGGGTCTAGGCGGCTACACCTTC.

The rearrangement links TRBV18 to TRBJ2-5; TRBD1 agrees at 7 bases. The CDR3 is made up of 13 amino acids. Trimming at V came to 8 bases and at J to 1 base, leaving 4 bases not matched to a gene. The germline CDR1 and CDR2 sequences are KGHSH and LQKENI. The CDR3 sequence: CASLRGIQETQYF. The DNA of the CDR3 is TGTGCCAGCCTCAGGGGGATCCAAGAGACCCAGTACTTC.

For the CDR3, the DNA is TGTGCCAGCAGTTTATCTGTGGGAGCGGAGACCCAGTACTTC. Translating it yields CASSLSVGAETQYF. The V and J genes are TRBV28 and TRBJ2-5; D is perhaps TRBD2 (5 bases). The CDR3 is made up of 14 amino acids. Trimming cost V 1 base and J 5 bases, with 11 bases left between them. CDR1 and CDR2 (germline): MDHEN, SYDVKM.

The chain links TRBV7-9 to TRBJ2-2; TRBD2 aligns across 7 bases. Germline trimming cut 7 bases from V and 4 bases from J; bases unmatched to any gene: 6. CDR1 is SEHNR, CDR2 FQNEAQ, per germline (reference sequence). This CDR3 has 14 amino acids. The CDR3 here is CASTLGEGTGELFF. CDR3 DNA: TGTGCCAGCACCCTTGGGGAGGGCACCGGGGAGCTGTTTTTT.

V is TRBV6-5 and J is TRBJ2-3; TRBD2 might be the D (5 bases). Germline V lookup: CDR1 MNHEY, CDR2 SVGAGI. This CDR3 contains 14 residues. Trimming removed 6 bases at V and 2 bases at J, with 12 bases between. CDR3 amino acids: CASSSGVTTDTQYF. In DNA form, the CDR3 reads TGTGCCAGCAGCTCCGGGGTCACCACAGATACGCAGTATTTT.